The 24 T cell receptor beta chains reported below all come from one sample, sequenced in a study of CD8 T cells in ankylosing spondylitis. One entry per CDR3 protein, called by TCRdb with MiXCR from the 5' RACE reads. Altogether around 90,000 distinct CDR3 sequences are present, approximately 30% being singletons, with the ten largest covering roughly 59%. The sample taken for sequencing was blood, either unsorted or a sorted T cell fraction (not recorded which). The receptor set was obtained from a male donor with ankylosing spondylitis or in good health (not recorded which).

V and J are TRBV7-8 and TRBJ2-2, with a possible D match to TRBD1 (6 bases). Trimming cost V 2 bases and J 4 bases, with 14 bases left between them. Germline CDR1 is SGHVS and CDR2 is FQNEAQ. The CDR3 runs 16 residues. The CDR3 sequence is CASSLLAGAGTGELFF. In nucleotides, the CDR3 is TGTGCCAGCAGCTTACTGGCAGGGGCGGGCACCGGGGAGCTGTTTTTT.

This clonotype was seen more than once but under ten times. The chain employs TRBV29-1 and TRBJ1-5; the D is unclear. Trimming stripped 8 bases from V and 3 bases from J, with 11 bases between. The CDR3 sequence is 12 residues long. Germline assignment: CDR1 SQVTM and CDR2 ANQGSEA. CDR3 coding DNA: TGCAGCTTTAGCAATTCCAATCAGCCCCAGCATTTT. It yields the protein CSFSNSNQPQHF.

The chain uses TRBV7-6 and TRBJ2-7; D possibly corresponds to TRBD1 (6 bases). Between the trimmed V and J ends, which lost 2 bases and 2 bases, there was a span of 13 bases. From germline, CDR1 is SGHVS and CDR2 FNYEAQ. The CDR3 is made up of 15 amino acids. The CDR3 nucleotides read TGTGCCAGCAGCTTATTGGGCAGGGGACCCTACGAGCAGTACTTC. It translates to CASSLLGRGPYEQYF.

This clonotype was seen a handful of times. The chain combines TRBV20-1 with TRBJ2-3; 10 bases map to TRBD2. The CDR3 runs to 16 residues. J lost 0 bases, V lost 1 base, and 4 bases had no gene match. The V gene's germline CDR1 is DFQATT and CDR2 SNEGSKA (reference sequence). Here the CDR3 DNA reads TGCAGTGCTAGAGCTTTTAGCGGGGGGAGCACAGATACGCAGTATTTT. This sequence encodes CSARAFSGGSTDTQYF.

The rearrangement joins TRBV5-1 to TRBJ2-1; possibly TRBD1 for D (5 bases). Germline V gene sequence: CDR1 SGHRS, CDR2 YFSETQ. V was trimmed by 0 bases and J by 6 bases, leaving 13 bases between them. CDR3 length equals 15 residues. CDR3 amino acids: CASSLVQVTRNEQFF. CDR3 coding DNA: TGCGCCAGCAGCTTGGTACAGGTGACACGCAATGAGCAGTTCTTC.

The chain carries TRBV7-9 and TRBJ1-1; D ambiguous. The CDR3 length is 13 residues. Germline V gene sequence: CDR1 SEHNR, CDR2 FQNEAQ (reference sequence). V dropped 5 bases and J dropped 1 base, with 8 bases sitting between them. The CDR3, as DNA: TGTGCCAGCAGCGCTCCGGGGAACACTGAAGCTTTCTTT. Translation gives CASSAPGNTEAFF.

The chain carries TRBV20-1 and TRBJ1-5; no reliable D call. CDR1 and CDR2 from the germline V gene are DFQATT and SNEGSKA (reference sequence). Trimming took off 4 bases at V and 7 bases at J, with 8 bases between the two ends. The length of the CDR3 is 11 residues. The CDR3 nucleotides are TGCAGTGCTACTACGGGACAGCCCCAGCATTTT. Translated: CSATTGQPQHF.

This clonotype was seen only a few times. The chain employs TRBV6-1 and TRBJ2-1; no reliable D call. The CDR3 sequence is 16 residues long. CDR1 is MNHNS and CDR2 is SASEGT in the germline V gene. Trimming pared 6 bases from V and 6 bases from J, leaving 21 bases between. The CDR3 sequence: CASRRSPIPTFNEQFF. The CDR3 nucleotides read TGTGCCAGCAGGAGGTCCCCCATCCCCACTTTCAATGAGCAGTTCTTC.

There are many counts of this clonotype. The V gene is TRBV29-1, the J gene TRBJ2-7; 9 bases align to TRBD1. The junction had 8 bases not matched to a gene; V was cut back by 4 bases and J by 4 bases. The CDR3 consists of 14 residues. The germline gives CDR1 SQVTM, CDR2 ANQGSEA. The CDR3 sequence: CSVASGTGQYEQYF. CDR3 in DNA: TGCAGCGTTGCGTCGGGGACAGGGCAATACGAGCAGTACTTC.

This sequence joins TRBV5-1 and TRBJ2-7, with a weak D call TRBD1 (6 bases). The CDR3 is 14 residues long. Germline V gene lookup returns CDR1 SGHRS and CDR2 YFSETQ. V lost 3 bases and J 1 base, leaving 11 bases between the germline ends. The CDR3 is CASSYRVDSYEQYF. CDR3 nucleotides: TGCGCCAGCAGCTACAGGGTCGATTCCTACGAGCAGTACTTC.

This chain connects TRBV4-1 to TRBJ2-7, with D uncertain. CDR1 is MGHRA and CDR2 is YSYEKL in the germline V gene. The V and J ends lost 1 base and 2 bases respectively, with 9 bases between them. CDR3 length equals 14 residues. The CDR3 region is CASSQANIPYEQYF. CDR3 in DNA: TGCGCCAGCAGCCAAGCGAACATCCCCTACGAGCAGTACTTC.

This clonotype has a handful of counts. V usage is TRBV7-8 and J usage is TRBJ2-2; the match to TRBD2 covers 8 bases. The J segment lost 0 bases and the V segment lost 7 bases, leaving 16 bases of the junction unmatched. This CDR3 is 19 amino acids long. Germline V gene lookup returns CDR1 SGHVS and CDR2 FQNEAQ. CDR3 coding DNA: TGTGCCAGCACCAGATCCCCGGGAGGGAACCAAACGAACACCGGGGAGCTGTTTTTT. Its translation is CASTRSPGGNQTNTGELFF.

This clonotype came up many times. V usage is TRBV5-1 and J usage is TRBJ1-2, with 7 bases lining up with TRBD1. The length of the CDR3 is 15 residues. With 4 bases clipped from V and 4 bases from J, the junction kept 10 bases outside the gene matches. From germline, CDR1 is SGHRS and CDR2 YFSETQ. The CDR3, as DNA: TGCGCCAGCAGCGTAATCCCGGGACAGTCCTATGGCTACACCTTC. It translates to CASSVIPGQSYGYTF. Together with reference TRBV5-1 and TRBJ1-2, the CDR3 gives the full variable domain: KAGVTQTPRYLIKTRGQQVTLSCSPISGHRSVSWYQQTPGQGLQFLFEYFSETQRNKGNFPGRFSGRQFSNSRSEMNVSTLELGDSALYLCASSVIPGQSYGYTFGSGTRLTVV.

The chain links TRBV6-5 to TRBJ2-7; 7 bases are shared with TRBD2. Germline assignment: CDR1 MNHEY and CDR2 SVGAGI. The CDR3 is 15 amino acids. The V and J ends lost 2 bases and 1 base, in that order; junction bases with no gene match: 5. In nucleotides, the CDR3 is TGTGCCAGCAGTTACAAACTAGCGAGTTCCTACGAGCAGTACTTC. This translates into CASSYKLASSYEQYF.

This clonotype was counted between two and nine times. This rearrangement joins TRBV5-5 to TRBJ1-1; D unclear. The CDR3 covers 13 residues. Germline V gene lookup returns CDR1 SGHKS and CDR2 YYEKEE (reference sequence). The V gene lost 1 base and the J gene lost 7 bases, with 11 bases spanning the gap. The CDR3 reads CASSLLWNSEAFF. The CDR3 nucleotides read TGTGCCAGCAGCTTGTTATGGAATAGTGAAGCTTTCTTT.

This chain joins TRBV6-5 and TRBJ2-3; a possible D gene is TRBD1 (6 bases). The CDR3 runs to 16 residues. Germline V gene sequence: CDR1 MNHEY, CDR2 SVGAGI. Trimming took off 0 bases at V and 0 bases at J, with 10 bases between the two ends. CDR3 amino acids: CASSYSNRASTDTQYF. The CDR3 coding sequence is TGTGCCAGCAGTTACTCGAACAGGGCCAGCACAGATACGCAGTATTTT.

This chain joins TRBV29-1 and TRBJ2-2; 7 bases are shared with TRBD2. CDR1 and CDR2 (germline): SQVTM, ANQGSEA. Unmatched junction bases numbered 6, after V lost 4 bases and J lost 1 base. There are 15 residues in the CDR3. Here the CDR3 DNA reads TGCAGCGTTGTTGATCGGGAGGAGAACACCGGGGAGCTGTTTTTT. Its protein product is CSVVDREENTGELFF.

This clonotype has more than one count but fewer than ten. The chain employs TRBV12-3 or TRBV12-4 and TRBJ2-2; D gene uncertain. Trimming cost V 6 bases and J 4 bases, with 9 bases left between them. The length of the CDR3 is 13 residues. CDR3 loop: CASSGWSTGELFF. The DNA for the CDR3 is TGTGCCAGCAGCGGTTGGTCCACCGGGGAGCTGTTTTTT.

This clonotype has just a few counts. The chain combines TRBV7-3 with TRBJ2-7; D is unclear. The CDR3 runs 15 residues. Germline loops: CDR1 SGHTA, CDR2 FQGTGA. The V and J ends lost 5 bases and 0 bases respectively, with 14 bases between them. This CDR3 reads CASSPLPGSSYEQYF. The CDR3 region has the DNA TGTGCCAGCAGCCCTCTGCCCGGCAGCTCCTACGAGCAGTACTTC.

The genes are TRBV6-1 and TRBJ1-3, with 8 bases aligning to TRBD1. The CDR3 runs to 14 residues. Germline V gene sequence: CDR1 MNHNS, CDR2 SASEGT. The V and J ends lost 8 bases and 2 bases, in that order; junction bases with no gene match: 5. CDR3 in amino acids: CASASGGPGNTIYF. The CDR3 DNA is TGTGCCAGCGCATCAGGGGGCCCTGGAAACACCATATATTTT.

This clonotype was recorded a few times. The chain employs TRBV29-1 and TRBJ1-4; tentative D call: TRBD1 (6 bases). V was trimmed by 4 bases and J by 0 bases, leaving 15 bases between them. CDR1 is SQVTM, CDR2 ANQGSEA, per germline. The CDR3 length is 16 residues. Here the CDR3 DNA reads TGCAGCGTTGGGATTACAGGGTTTGCAACTAATGAAAAACTGTTTTTT. It encodes CSVGITGFATNEKLFF.

This chain uses TRBV20-1 with TRBJ2-1; tentative D call: TRBD2 (6 bases). Trimming took off 3 bases at V and 12 bases at J, with 15 bases between the two ends. The CDR3 is 12 residues long. CDR1 is DFQATT and CDR2 is SNEGSKA in the germline V gene (reference sequence). The CDR3 nucleotides read TGCAGTGCTAGGAAGGCGGGGAAGGTGCAGTTCTTC. It encodes CSARKAGKVQFF.

This chain joins TRBV11-2 and TRBJ2-4; the match to TRBD2 covers 10 bases. Germline assignment: CDR1 SGHAT and CDR2 FQNNGV. With 4 bases clipped from V and 0 bases from J, the junction kept 9 bases outside the gene matches. The CDR3 spans 18 residues. As DNA, the CDR3 is TGTGCCAGCAGCTCCCCAACTAGCGGGAACCTAGCCAAAAACATTCAGTACTTC. Its translation is CASSSPTSGNLAKNIQYF.

This clonotype has just a few counts. V is TRBV6-5 and J is TRBJ1-2, with TRBD1 matching over 7 bases. V was clipped by 2 bases and J by 7 bases; unmatched bases: 13. The germline gives CDR1 MNHEY, CDR2 SVGAGI. The CDR3 has 16 amino acids. The CDR3 coding sequence is TGTGCCAGCAGTTACACACAGGGGAACTCTATGCTTGGCTACACCTTC. Translated: CASSYTQGNSMLGYTF.